The 20 T cell receptor beta chains reported below all come from one sample, sequenced in a study of cytomegalovirus exposure and HLA in healthy donors. Amplification used 60 Vbeta primers and 13 Jbeta primers. Measured with immunoSEQ multiplex PCR; TCRdb has only the in-frame clones, and not every one. Of approximately 200,000 clones in the sample, around 78% were seen once. Sequencing was performed on PBMCs. The receptors derive from a man aged 25 to 45 in good health and CMV-seronegative.

The gene calls are TRBV28 and TRBJ1-2; D perhaps matches TRBD1 (6 bases). Germline V gives CDR1 MDHEN, CDR2 SYDVKM. This CDR3 region has 12 residues. Trimming took 6 bases from V and 8 from J, leaving 13 bases between them. In DNA, the CDR3 is TGTGCCAGCAGCATTACAGGGTACGGCTACACCTTC. Translating gives CASSITGYGYTF.

CDR3 DNA sequence: TGTGCCAGCAGCTTAGGAGTGACTAGCGGTTCCTACAATGAGCAGTTCTTC. As protein: CASSLGVTSGSYNEQFF. This rearrangement joins TRBV11-1 to TRBJ2-1; 9 bases are a match to TRBD2. This CDR3 contains 17 residues. Germline CDR1 reads SGHAT; CDR2 reads FQDESV (reference sequence). The J segment lost 1 base and the V segment lost 1 base, leaving 5 bases of the junction unmatched. Filled out from reference TRBV11-1 and TRBJ2-1, the complete variable domain reads EAEVAQSPRYKITEKSQAVAFWCDPISGHATLYWYRQILGQGPELLVQFQDESVVDDSQLPKDRFSAERLKGVDSTLKIQPAELGDSAMYLCASSLGVTSGSYNEQFFGPGTRLTVL.

In this sample, this clone turned up once. The chain joins TRBV6-1 to TRBJ2-7; 7 nucleotides line up with TRBD1. Germline V gene lookup returns CDR1 MNHNS and CDR2 SASEGT. With V trimmed by 1 base and J by 4 bases, 10 bases remained unmatched. This CDR3 is built from 16 residues. CDR3 DNA sequence: TGTGCCAGCAGTGAAGTTGGGACAGCCAAGCTTTACGAGCAGTACTTC. Residues: CASSEVGTAKLYEQYF.

The rearrangement joins TRBV11-3 to TRBJ2-1; a weak D match, TRBD2 (6 bases). This CDR3 has 16 residues. Trimming removed 4 bases from V and 7 bases from J, with 20 bases in between. The V gene's germline CDR1 is SGHNT and CDR2 YENEEA. The CDR3 DNA follows: TGTGCCAGCAGCTCGATTTCGGGAGCAGGTCATAATGAGCAGTTCTTC. Its translation: CASSSISGAGHNEQFF.

This clone was recorded a few times. The chain recombines TRBV11-2 with TRBJ1-1, with D possibly being TRBD1 (5 bases). CDR1 and CDR2 from the germline V gene are SGHAT and FQNNGV. The CDR3 has 15 amino acids. Trimming stripped 5 bases from V and 0 bases from J, with 13 bases between. CDR3 in amino acids: CASSIAGQLNTEAFF. CDR3 nucleotides: TGTGCCAGCAGCATCGCAGGACAATTGAACACTGAAGCTTTCTTT.

V is TRBV6-1 and J is TRBJ2-3; TRBD2 agrees at 8 bases. The germline gives CDR1 MNHNS, CDR2 SASEGT. V lost 3 bases, J lost 0 bases, and 2 bases stayed unmatched. The CDR3 length is 15 residues. Here the CDR3 DNA reads TGTGCCAGCAGTGAGATAGCGGGAAGCACAGATACGCAGTATTTT. Its protein product is CASSEIAGSTDTQYF.

This clone was counted once. Germline is not matched at one junction end, which may reflect a read error. This chain joins TRBV6-5 and TRBJ2-7; 7 positions match TRBD1. Germline loops: CDR1 MNHEY, CDR2 SVGAGI. The CDR3 spans 13 residues. In DNA form, the CDR3 reads TGTGCCAGCAGGCCGGGACAGCCCTACGAGCAGTGCTTC. Translated, it gives CASRPGQPYEQCF.

This sequence joins TRBV28 and TRBJ1-2; the match to TRBD1 covers 10 bases. V trimming: 8 bases; J trimming: 6 bases; junction bases outside the gene matches: 12. In germline, CDR1 is MDHEN, CDR2 SYDVKM. CDR3 length: 15 residues. Here the CDR3 DNA reads TGTGCCAGCGGGTACCGGGACAGGGGATACCATGGCTACACCTTC. Protein product: CASGYRDRGYHGYTF.

Here the CDR3 DNA reads TGTGCTAGTGGTTTGTCAGGGGGAAACACCATATATTTT. Translating it yields CASGLSGGNTIYF. This sequence joins TRBV12-5 and TRBJ1-3; TRBD1 is a possible D gene (5 bases). Per the germline V gene, CDR1 is LGHNT and CDR2 is FRNRAP. V was shortened by 2 bases and J by 4 bases, with 6 bases between the two germline ends. The CDR3 has 13 amino acids. The whole variable domain, remainder taken from reference TRBV12-5 and TRBJ1-3, is DARVTQTPRHKVTEMGQEVTMRCQPILGHNTVFWYRQTMMQGLELLAYFRNRAPLDDSGMPKDRFSAEMPDATLATLKIQPSEPRDSAVYFCASGLSGGNTIYFGEGSWLTVV.

The CDR3 bases are TGTGCCAGCAGCTTAAACTTCCCCCACGAGCAGTACTTC. It translates to CASSLNFPHEQYF. The rearrangement uses TRBV7-3 and TRBJ2-7; D remains unclear. The CDR3 has 13 amino acids. V was shortened by 1 base and J by 5 bases, with 9 bases between the two germline ends. The germline V gene encodes CDR1 SGHTA and CDR2 FQGTGA.

V usage is TRBV19 and J usage is TRBJ2-7; 12 bases align to TRBD2. This CDR3 is 14 amino acids long. Trimming at V came to 9 bases and at J to 3 bases, leaving 6 bases not matched to a gene. In germline, CDR1 is LNHDA, CDR2 SQIVND (reference sequence). Here the CDR3 DNA reads TGTGCCAGCGGCCTGACTAGCGGGGGCTACGAGCAGTACTTC. This codes for CASGLTSGGYEQYF.

The J gene is TRBJ2-7, the V gene TRBV14, with 7 bases aligning to TRBD1. With 10 bases clipped from V and 5 bases from J, the junction kept 8 bases outside the gene matches. The CDR3 loop spans 12 amino acids. Germline CDR1 is SGHDN and CDR2 is FVKESK. The CDR3 DNA sequence: TGTGCCAACCGGGACAGATGCAACGAGCAGTACTTC. Encoded protein: CANRDRCNEQYF.

V usage is TRBV9 and J usage is TRBJ2-7; the D gene is possibly TRBD2 (6 bases). Trimming shortened V by 4 bases and J by 0 bases, and 17 bases separated the two germline ends. There are 16 residues in the CDR3. Germline loops: CDR1 SGDLS, CDR2 YYNGEE. CDR3 region: CASSPDDYGSSYEQYF. The CDR3 nucleotides read TGTGCCAGCAGCCCCGACGACTACGGGAGCTCCTACGAGCAGTACTTC.

The CDR3 bases are TGTGCCAGCAGCCACGACAGGGCTAATGAAAAACTGTTTTTT. Protein product: CASSHDRANEKLFF. V usage is TRBV7-9 and J usage is TRBJ1-4; TRBD1 matches 7 bases. J was trimmed by 3 bases and V by 5 bases; bases with no gene match: 3. CDR3 size: 14 residues. CDR1 and CDR2 from the germline V gene are SEHNR and FQNEAQ (reference sequence).

The CDR3 DNA reads TGTGCCAGCAGCCCGGGACAGGGAACCGAGCAGTACTTC. This sequence encodes CASSPGQGTEQYF. The chain links TRBV11-3 to TRBJ2-7; 9 bases align to TRBD1. Germline CDR1 is SGHNT and CDR2 is YENEEA. The CDR3 sequence is 13 residues long. V lost 5 bases to trimming and J lost 6 bases; unmatched junction nucleotides: 5.

The J gene is TRBJ1-2, the V gene TRBV28; 9 bases align to TRBD1. The CDR3 has 12 residues. Germline CDR1 is MDHEN and CDR2 is SYDVKM. Unmatched junction bases numbered 3, after V lost 9 bases and J lost 4 bases. The chain's CDR3 is CASRTGAYGYTF. In DNA, the CDR3 is TGTGCCAGTCGGACAGGGGCCTATGGCTACACCTTC.

This clone appeared a few times. The chain employs TRBV6-1 and TRBJ2-7, with TRBD1 matching 9 bases. The germline gives CDR1 MNHNS, CDR2 SASEGT. Trimming at V came to 5 bases and at J to 4 bases, leaving 9 bases not matched to a gene. The CDR3 totals 15 residues. Written as DNA, the CDR3 is TGTGCCAGCAGTATACGATCGACAGGGGGATACGAGCAGTACTTC. It translates to CASSIRSTGGYEQYF.

This clone was recorded once. V usage is TRBV4-1 and J usage is TRBJ2-1; D is unresolved. The CDR3 has 16 residues. The V end lost 0 bases, the J end lost 0 bases, and 9 bases lay between the germline ends. Looked up from germline, CDR1 is MGHRA and CDR2 is YSYEKL. The DNA of the CDR3 is TGCGCCAGCAGCCAAGAATGGCGGAACTCCTACAATGAGCAGTTCTTC. Protein: CASSQEWRNSYNEQFF.

The chain uses TRBV5-4 and TRBJ2-7; 9 positions agree with TRBD2. The CDR3 is 15 residues long. The germline V gene encodes CDR1 SGHNT and CDR2 YYREEE (reference sequence). The ends lost 0 bases at V and 6 bases at J; junction bases unmatched: 7. CDR3 nucleotide sequence: TGTGCCAGCAGCTTGGGTGGTAGCGGGAGTAGCGAGCAGTACTTC. This gives the protein CASSLGGSGSSEQYF.

V usage is TRBV21-1 and J usage is TRBJ1-1; whether TRBD1, the table's D call, matches the DNA was not checked. TRBV21-1 is marked as a pseudogene. This CDR3 region has 17 residues. The CDR3 sequence: CASSKSRDRGENTEAFF. DNA for the CDR3: TGTGCCAGCAGCAAATCACGGGACAGGGGGGAGAACACTGAAGCTTTCTTT.